The rows below give T cell receptor beta chains drawn from one sample of a study of control samples from healthy donors and cancer patients. Method: immunoSEQ multiplex PCR; TCRdb's copy keeps in-frame clones and lacks some. The sample carries some 23,000 clones, more than 80% recorded once. The source material was PBMCs. The receptor set was obtained from a man between 60 and 75 years old with head and neck cancer. Each CDR3 is given with its conserved first and last residue. A D gene is named only where the DNA matches it firmly. Only some rows state a clone size, as once, few, many or a class for expanded clones.

D	size	V	J	DNA	CDR3
TRBD1	.	TRBV5-5	TRBJ1-2	TGTGCCAGCAGATCGGGACAGGGGGCTGGTGGCTACACCTTC	CASRSGQGAGGYTF
TRBD2	once	TRBV2	TRBJ2-7	TGTGCCAGCAGCCAAGTGAGCGGGAGGGGGGGCGAGCAGTACTTC	CASSQVSGRGGEQYF
.	.	TRBV5-4	TRBJ2-1	TGTGCCTCGGGTAGCTTCAATGAGCAGTTCTTC	CASGSFNEQFF
TRBD1	.	TRBV19	TRBJ1-2	TGTGCCAGTACCAACCGGGACAGGGGGTATGGCTACACCTTC	CASTNRDRGYGYTF
TRBD1	.	TRBV9	TRBJ1-6	TGTGCCAGCACCAGGGACAGTAGTTCACCCCTCCACTTT	CASTRDSSSPLHF
.	.	TRBV19	TRBJ1-5	TGTGCCAGTAGTACATTAATCAATCAGCCCCAGCATTTT	CASSTLINQPQHF
.	.	TRBV11-1	TRBJ2-3	TGTGCCAGCAGCTCGGACCAGAGGGATACGCAGTATTTT	CASSSDQRDTQYF
TRBD2	.	TRBV7-7	TRBJ2-3	TGTGCCAGCAGCTTAGGGACTAGCGGTAGCACAGATACGCAGTATTTT	CASSLGTSGSTDTQYF
.	once	TRBV2	TRBJ2-3	TGTGCCAGCAGTGTCCTAGTTACAGATACGCAGTATTTT	CASSVLVTDTQYF
.	.	TRBV27	TRBJ2-4	TGTGCCAGCAGTTTAAATGCCCTAGCCAAAAACATTCAGTACTTC	CASSLNALAKNIQYF
TRBD1	.	TRBV6-5	TRBJ1-3	TGTGCCAGCAGGGTGAAGGGGGCAGAAGGAAACACCATATATTTT	CASRVKGAEGNTIYF
.	.	TRBV5-1	TRBJ2-2	TGCGCCAGCAGCTCACGGGGGACGAACACCGGGGAGCTGTTTTTT	CASSSRGTNTGELFF
.	few	TRBV24-1	TRBJ1-5	TGTGCCACCAGTGATGACGTGACGGACGATTATAGCAATCAGCCCCAGCATTTT	CATSDDVTDDYSNQPQHF
.	.	TRBV10-3	TRBJ1-1	TGTGCCATCAGACGGGACACATTTAACACTGAAGCTTTCTTT	CAIRRDTFNTEAFF
TRBD2	.	TRBV7-9	TRBJ2-1	TGTGCCAGCAGCTTTACTAGCGGGAGTGAGGAGCAGTTCTTC	CASSFTSGSEEQFF
TRBD2	.	TRBV27	TRBJ2-7	TGTCCCCGCGCCCCGGGGGGGGCGCGCTACGAGCAGTACTTC	CPRAPGGARYEQYF
TRBD2	.	TRBV5-6	TRBJ2-2	TGTGCCAGCAGTTGGACTAGAGCTCAAACCGGGGAGCTGTTTTTT	CASSWTRAQTGELFF
.	.	TRBV11-2	TRBJ2-1	TGTGCCAGCAGCTTAGTAGGGACCCCTCTTGGCTCCTACAATGAGCAGTTCTTC	CASSLVGTPLGSYNEQFF
TRBD2	.	TRBV3-1/TRBV3-2	TRBJ2-3	TGTGCCAGCAGCCAAAAGTTAGGGCTAGCGGGGGATGGGGCAGATACGCAGTATTTT	CASSQKLGLAGDGADTQYF
.	.	TRBV20-1	TRBJ2-1	TGCAGTGCTATCTACTATGAGCAGTTCTTC	CSAIYYEQFF
.	.	TRBV7-9	TRBJ2-2	TGTGCCAGCAGCCTTCGCACCGGGGAGCTGTTTTTT	CASSLRTGELFF
.	.	TRBV11-3	TRBJ2-1	TGTGCCAGCACGCCGGGACGAGGAGTTGGCAATGAGCAGTTCTTC	CASTPGRGVGNEQFF
.	.	TRBV7-8	TRBJ1-4	TGTGCCAGCAGCTTACCAGCGGGCAATCTGTTTTTT	CASSLPAGNLFF
.	.	TRBV9	TRBJ1-3	TGTGCCAGCAGCGCATTCGACCTAGTAGGGGGAAACACCATATATTTT	CASSAFDLVGGNTIYF